The following is a TCR beta chain sequence with its context. The sample is drawn from a study of blood T cell repertoires in COVID-19. Study as a whole: PBMCs, B-cell-depleted T cells, or T cells were the source of the cDNA or gDNA that made up the material.

The germline V gene encodes CDR1 SGHVS and CDR2 FNYEAQ. This CDR3 is 17 amino acids long. Trimming removed 2 bases from V and 6 bases from J; junction bases left unmatched: 10. Per the original methods: Amplifying reference gene primers gave estimates of nucleated cell counts. Sequencing was performed with immunoSEQ multiplex PCR; in TCRdb, only in-frame clones are kept and a portion is missing. V and J calls and clone size are those listed in that table; D and trimming were worked out from the DNA. The table shows about 220,000 clones, with around 86% occurring only once. The sequencing input was peripheral blood. The genes are TRBV7-6 and TRBJ2-2; 9 bases are a match to TRBD2. This TCR came from a human donor in a cohort sampled during active COVID-19. CDR3 residues: CASSLSRTSAMSGELFF. Here the CDR3 DNA reads TGTGCCAGCAGCTTAAGTCGGACTAGCGCGATGTCCGGGGAGCTGTTTTTT.